These 2 T cell receptor beta chains share one sample of origin, sequenced in a study of T cells in Graves' hyperthyroidism and ophthalmopathy. Researchers took RNA transcripts and amplified the TCR beta CDR3 regions from them. TCR CDR3 regions were first amplified by RT-PCR with HTBI primers. TCRdb re-called the multiplex PCR reads through MiXCR, storing one row per CDR3 protein. The table lists approximately 320,000 distinct CDR3 sequences, 16% of them singletons. Sequences were obtained from blood. These receptor sequences come from a man aged 25-40 years with Graves' hyperthyroidism.

This clonotype has only a few counts. V usage is TRBV20-1 and J usage is TRBJ1-4; unclear D gene. The V gene lost 2 bases and the J gene lost 3 bases, with 10 bases spanning the gap. CDR3 length: 14 amino acids. The germline V gene encodes CDR1 DFQATT and CDR2 SNEGSKA (reference sequence). The CDR3 bases are TGCAGTGCTAGAAGGCGAGCTCCTAATGAAAAACTGTTTTTT. This encodes CSARRRAPNEKLFF.

This clonotype has at least ten counts. The J gene is TRBJ2-7, the V gene TRBV7-2; 7 bases line up with TRBD1. The germline gives CDR1 SGHTA, CDR2 FQGNSA. The ends lost 9 bases at V and 3 bases at J; junction bases unmatched: 8. The CDR3 contains 13 residues. CDR3 nucleotide sequence: TGTGCCAGTACTTGGACAGGAAGCTACGAGCAGTACTTC. The encoded protein is CASTWTGSYEQYF.